These 6 T cell receptor beta chains were all obtained from the same sample, sequenced in a study of blood T cell repertoires in COVID-19. TCRdb's copy holds only in-frame clones and misses some; the assay was immunoSEQ multiplex PCR. The table lists 200,000 to 250,000 clones, about nine tenths of them singletons. The sample consisted of peripheral blood. These receptors came from a man between 60 and 75 years old who had recovered from COVID-19.

CDR3 bases: TGTGCCAGCAGTTTAGAAGGACAGGGGCTTCAGCCCCAGCATTTT. It encodes CASSLEGQGLQPQHF. The chain couples TRBV27 to TRBJ1-5, with TRBD1 matching 9 bases. From germline, CDR1 is MNHEY and CDR2 SMNVEV (reference sequence). The CDR3 totals 15 residues. The V gene end was trimmed by 2 bases and the J gene end by 6 bases; junction bases not matched to a gene: 5.

This clone is a singleton in its sample. This chain uses TRBV28 with TRBJ2-2; 7 bases line up with TRBD1. Germline CDR1 reads MDHEN; CDR2 reads SYDVKM. The CDR3 has 14 residues. The V and J ends lost 6 bases and 4 bases, in that order; junction bases with no gene match: 5. The CDR3 is CASRTGQATGELFF. CDR3 nucleotides: TGTGCCAGCAGGACCGGACAGGCCACCGGGGAGCTGTTTTTT. Full variable domain (missing parts from reference TRBV28 and TRBJ2-2): DVKVTQSSRYLVKRTGEKVFLECVQDMDHENMFWYRQDPGLGLRLIYFSYDVKMKEKGDIPEGYSVSREKKERFSLILESASTNQTSMYLCASRTGQATGELFFGEGSRLTVL.

The J gene is TRBJ1-2, the V gene TRBV19; TRBD1 matches at 7 bases. Trimming took 7 bases from V and 2 from J; bases not matched to a gene: 4. The CDR3 totals 13 residues. The germline V gene has CDR1 LNHDA and CDR2 SQIVND (reference sequence). For the CDR3, the DNA is TGTGCCAGTAAGGGGGCGCTGAACTATGGCTACACCTTC. The encoded protein is CASKGALNYGYTF.

This clone was observed a few times. The V and J genes are TRBV21-1 and TRBJ2-2; TRBD2, as called in the table, went unchecked against the DNA. TRBV21-1 is classified as a pseudogene. The CDR3 sequence is 14 residues long. The CDR3 loop is CASSISGGTGELFF. The CDR3 nucleotides are TGTGCCAGCAGCATCTCGGGGGGCACCGGGGAGCTGTTTTTT.

The gene calls are TRBV19 and TRBJ2-7, with 8 positions matching TRBD1. With 5 bases clipped from V and 3 bases from J, the junction kept 3 bases outside the gene matches. Germline CDR1 and CDR2: LNHDA and SQIVND (reference sequence). The CDR3 consists of 13 residues. The CDR3 spells CASSARGLYEQYF. The DNA for the CDR3 is TGTGCCAGTAGTGCCAGGGGGCTCTACGAGCAGTACTTC.

The chain joins TRBV5-8 to TRBJ2-3; 8 nucleotides match TRBD2. The CDR3 has 15 residues. Germline CDR1 reads SGHTS; CDR2 reads YDEGEE. The trim removed 5 bases at V and 3 bases at J, leaving 8 bases unmatched. CDR3 protein: CASRVGGAQTDTQYF. In DNA form, the CDR3 reads TGTGCCAGCAGGGTCGGGGGGGCCCAAACAGATACGCAGTATTTT.